These T cell receptor beta chains were read from a single sample in a study of post-analysis software for immune sequencing data. TCRdb used MiXCR to reprocess the PCR reads, holding one entry per CDR3 protein. The table lists about 540,000 distinct CDR3 sequences, approximately 31% of them singletons. Sequencing was carried out using blood. The receptor source for this set is a girl aged 2 to 17 with multiple sclerosis. Each CDR3 is given with its conserved first and last residue. Fields, in order: D gene, J gene, V gene, clone size, CDR3 DNA, CDR3 protein. A D gene is named only where the DNA matches it firmly. A clone size is listed for some rows: how often the clone was seen (once, few, many), or a class if it is expanded.

>-|TRBJ2-5|TRBV29-1|-
TGCAGCGTTGAAGATACCGAACACCTTCAAGAGACCCAGTACTTC
CSVEDTEHLQETQYF
>-|TRBJ2-7|TRBV4-1|few
TGCGCCAGCAGCCCCCCTGGGGACTACGAGCAGTACTTC
CASSPPGDYEQYF
>-|TRBJ1-2|TRBV9|few
TGTGCCAGCAGCGACGGTAGCAACTATGGCTACACCTTC
CASSDGSNYGYTF
>TRBD2|TRBJ2-1|TRBV3-1|-
TGTGCCAGCAGCCAGCTAGCGGGGCACAATGAGCAGTTCTTC
CASSQLAGHNEQFF
>-|TRBJ2-1|TRBV6-2/TRBV6-3|-
TGTGCCAGCAGTTACTCAGAGGAGCAGTTCTTC
CASSYSEEQFF
>TRBD1|TRBJ1-1|TRBV5-4|-
TGTGCCAGCAGCCAGGGACAGGGTTGGAACACTGAAGCTTTCTTT
CASSQGQGWNTEAFF
>-|TRBJ2-1|TRBV4-2|-
TGTGCCAGCAGCCGGGAGTGGGGGAGCTCCTACAATGAGCAGTTCTTC
CASSREWGSSYNEQFF
>TRBD2|TRBJ2-3|TRBV4-1|-
TGCGCCAGCAGCCAAGGGGTAGCGGGAGTCAGCACAGATACGCAGTATTTT
CASSQGVAGVSTDTQYF
>TRBD2|TRBJ2-1|TRBV10-3|-
TGTGCCATCAGTGAGCGGCTAGCGGGGGGGTCGGGTGAGCAGTTCTTC
CAISERLAGGSGEQFF
>TRBD2|TRBJ2-7|TRBV7-6|-
TGTGCCAGCAGCTTAGGCGGGACTAGCGGGGTCTACGAGCAGTACTTC
CASSLGGTSGVYEQYF
>TRBD1|TRBJ1-5|TRBV27|once
TGTGCCAGCAGTTTATCCCGGGACAGGGTAAGCGGAAATCAGCCCCAGCATTTT
CASSLSRDRVSGNQPQHF
>-|TRBJ1-2|TRBV6-6|-
TGTGCCAGCAGCCCCGGGGAGCTCTATGGCTACACCTTC
CASSPGELYGYTF
>-|TRBJ1-1|TRBV5-1|few
TGCGCCAGCAGAGACTACGGGAACACTGAAGCTTTCTTT
CASRDYGNTEAFF
>TRBD1|TRBJ1-6|TRBV20-1|few
TGCAGTGCTGGACCGGGACAGACGTATAATTCACCCCTCCACTTT
CSAGPGQTYNSPLHF
>-|TRBJ2-7|TRBV12-3/TRBV12-4|few
TGTTTCAGTGGACCCAACGAGCAGTACTTC
CFSGPNEQYF
>-|TRBJ1-6|TRBV25-1|-
TGTGCCAGCAAGGAGGGGGTCGGATCACCCCTCCACTTT
CASKEGVGSPLHF
>-|TRBJ2-1|TRBV20-1|few
TGCAGTGCTAGAGGGGGGGCGGTAAACAATGAGCAGTTCTTC
CSARGGAVNNEQFF
>TRBD2|TRBJ2-1|TRBV20-1|many
TGCAGTGCCGGGCGGGGGGGTAATGAGCAGTTCTTC
CSAGRGGNEQFF
>-|TRBJ2-5|TRBV12-3/TRBV12-4|-
TGTGCCAGCAGTACCCCCAGTGAGGGTACAGTCGAGGAGACCCAGTACTTC
CASSTPSEGTVEETQYF
>TRBD1|TRBJ2-1|TRBV5-1|few
TGCGCCAGCAGCTTGGTGGGACAGGAGAGTGAGCAGTTCTTC
CASSLVGQESEQFF
>-|TRBJ2-7|TRBV5-1|few
TGCGCCAGCAGCTCAGTATCCTACGAGCAGTACTTC
CASSSVSYEQYF
>TRBD2|TRBJ2-4|TRBV29-1|-
TGCAGCGTTCTCGGGGGGAAAAACATTCAGTACTTC
CSVLGGKNIQYF
>-|TRBJ2-3|TRBV11-2|-
TGTGCCAGCAGCTCAATAACAGGGAAGGGTACGCAGTATTTT
CASSSITGKGTQYF
>TRBD1|TRBJ1-1|TRBV5-6|-
TGTGCCAGCAGCTTGTTGGGCAGGGGGCCCAACACTGAAGCTTTCTTT
CASSLLGRGPNTEAFF
>-|TRBJ2-5|TRBV6-2/TRBV6-3|-
TGTGCCACAACCCGCGGGCGCGAGACCCAGTACTTC
CATTRGRETQYF
>-|TRBJ2-1|TRBV7-3|few
TGTGCCAGCAGCTGGACCGGGACTGCCCCTAACAATGAGCAGTTCTTC
CASSWTGTAPNNEQFF
>TRBD2|TRBJ2-3|TRBV20-1|once
TGCAGTGCGTCACCGGGACTAGGGGCAGATACGCAGTATTTT
CSASPGLGADTQYF
>TRBD1|TRBJ1-5|TRBV12-3/TRBV12-4|many
TGTGCCAGCAGTTGGACAGGGGGAAGCAGCAATCAGCCCCAGCATTTT
CASSWTGGSSNQPQHF
>TRBD2|TRBJ2-3|TRBV10-3|-
TGTGCCATCAACGGGGGGGAGAGCACAGATACGCAGTATTTT
CAINGGESTDTQYF